This TCR beta chain was documented in a study of long-term antiretroviral therapy in people with HIV. Survey-level immunoSEQ v3.0 assays were run. The repertoire was sequenced with immunoSEQ multiplex PCR; TCRdb's copy has only in-frame clones and lacks some. The sample has more than 45,000 clones; 84% are singletons. Note on this clone: Its antigen is as yet unknown.

General study points: HIV repertoires spanned narrower CDR3 length ranges than controls. Pre-ART expanded clones dominated the repertoire at every time point.

This receptor was identified in a woman under 30 with HIV. The sample here was unsorted PBMCs, taken 0.8 years after starting antiretroviral therapy.

In DNA form, the CDR3 reads TGTGCCAGCACACTACAGGGGGGGGAGCTGTTTTTT. Its protein product is CASTLQGGELFF. The J gene is TRBJ2-2, the V gene TRBV28; 7 bases line up with TRBD1. The ends lost 7 bases at V and 8 bases at J; junction bases unmatched: 4. This CDR3 is built from 12 residues. CDR1 is MDHEN and CDR2 is SYDVKM in the germline V gene.